The 21 T cell receptor beta chains in this list originate from one sample, sequenced in a study of siplizumab effects on memory and regulatory T cells. Profiled with immunoSEQ multiplex PCR; TCRdb holds only in-frame clones, not every one. The data contain roughly 5,900 clones, just over 60% of them singletons. Material for sequencing was effector memory CD8+ T cells sorted from blood. Noted subset: unstimulated CD8+ effector memory T cells. The receptors shown here come from a human donor in good health.

CDR3 sequence: CASSLVSGAEGYTF. The CDR3 coding sequence is TGTGCCAGCAGCTTAGTATCGGGGGCCGAGGGCTACACCTTC. The chain joins TRBV7-9 to TRBJ1-2; D is possibly TRBD1 (6 bases). The germline V gene encodes CDR1 SEHNR and CDR2 FQNEAQ (reference sequence). The CDR3 runs 14 residues. Trimming removed 1 base from V and 8 bases from J, with 14 bases in between.

CDR3 in amino acids: CASSLSSPEETQYF. In nucleotides, the CDR3 is TGTGCCAGCAGTTTATCCTCCCCCGAAGAGACCCAGTACTTC. J is TRBJ2-5 and V is TRBV28; D gene unclear. The CDR3 has 14 residues. V shed 1 base and J shed 3 bases, with 9 bases lying between them. From germline, CDR1 is MDHEN and CDR2 SYDVKM.

This clone was observed a few times. The chain couples TRBV4-3 to TRBJ2-5; tentative D call: TRBD1 (6 bases). Germline loops: CDR1 LGHNA, CDR2 YSLEER. The V and J ends lost 2 bases and 7 bases respectively, with 17 bases between them. The CDR3 loop spans 15 amino acids. The DNA of the CDR3 is TGCGCCAGCAGCCAATCCCGGGACATCTGGGGGACCCAGTACTTC. It yields the protein CASSQSRDIWGTQYF.

This chain connects TRBV11-2 to TRBJ2-1, with 10 bases identical to TRBD1. The CDR3 is 16 residues long. V dropped 6 bases and J dropped 6; count of bases not matched to a gene: 11. Germline CDR1 SGHAT, CDR2 FQNNGV. As DNA, the CDR3 is TGTGCCAGCAGACCGAGGACAGGGGGAATAGCCAATGAGCAGTTCTTC. It translates to CASRPRTGGIANEQFF.

The chain employs TRBV11-2 and TRBJ2-2; D not resolved. Trimming stripped 5 bases from V and 5 bases from J, with 15 bases between. Germline V gives CDR1 SGHAT, CDR2 FQNNGV. This CDR3 is built from 15 residues. The CDR3 sequence: CASSQDRAGTGELFF. In DNA form, the CDR3 reads TGTGCCAGCAGCCAAGATCGTGCCGGGACCGGGGAGCTGTTTTTT.

The genes are TRBV9 and TRBJ2-1, with D maybe TRBD2 (6 bases). V was cut by 0 bases and J by 0 bases, with 10 bases left in between. Germline CDR1 is SGDLS and CDR2 is YYNGEE. This CDR3 comprises 16 residues. The CDR3 DNA is TGTGCCAGCAGCGTAGCTCCCGGGGGCTCCTACAATGAGCAGTTCTTC. Translation: CASSVAPGGSYNEQFF.

The CDR3 bases are TGTGCCAGCAGCCCCTGGGTCGGATCGAACACTGAAGCTTTCTTT. This gives the protein CASSPWVGSNTEAFF. The chain has TRBV6-5 and TRBJ1-1, with D unclear. Looked up from germline, CDR1 is MNHEY and CDR2 is SVGAGI. The CDR3 has 15 amino acids. V was shortened by 6 bases and J by 1 base, with 15 bases between the two germline ends.

V gene TRBV27 combines with J gene TRBJ1-3, with 8 nucleotides matching TRBD1. The junction had 6 bases not matched to a gene; V was cut back by 7 bases and J by 7 bases. CDR1 is MNHEY and CDR2 is SMNVEV in the germline V gene (reference sequence). This CDR3 is built from 13 residues. The CDR3 protein is CASTTGVGNTIYF. In nucleotides, the CDR3 is TGTGCCAGCACGACAGGGGTGGGGAACACCATATATTTT.

The genes are TRBV28 and TRBJ1-2, with no clear D. CDR3 size: 14 residues. Germline V CDR1 and CDR2: MDHEN, SYDVKM. V lost 3 bases and J lost 3, with 11 bases in between. CDR3 loop: CASSFGGYDYGYTF. The CDR3 DNA sequence: TGTGCCAGCAGTTTCGGAGGGTACGACTATGGCTACACCTTC.

The CDR3 bases are TGTGCCTGGAGCATTGACAGGGGCTCACCCCTCCACTTT. As protein: CAWSIDRGSPLHF. This chain links TRBV30 with TRBJ1-6; TRBD1 aligns across 8 bases. The V and J ends lost 3 bases and 10 bases, in that order; junction bases with no gene match: 5. This CDR3 contains 13 residues. Germline V lookup: CDR1 GTSNPN, CDR2 SVGIG (reference sequence).

This clone appeared a single time. The V call is TRBV4-2, the J call TRBJ2-5, with TRBD1 matching 11 bases. Judging by the DNA end, TRBJ2-7 fits better; the J call may be wrong. The CDR3 consists of 16 residues. CDR1 and CDR2 from the germline V gene are LGHNA and YNFKEQ. The CDR3 DNA sequence: TGTGCCAGCAGCCAAGATCCGGGACAGGGGGGCCACGAGCAGTACTTC. Protein sequence: CASSQDPGQGGHEQYF.

V and J are TRBV13 and TRBJ1-5; tentative D call: TRBD1 (6 bases). Trimming removed 3 bases from V and 0 bases from J, with 12 bases in between. The germline gives CDR1 PRHDT, CDR2 FYEKMQ (reference sequence). There are 16 residues in the CDR3. The CDR3, as DNA: TGTGCCAGCAGCTTGCGTGGACAGCCTAGCAATCAGCCCCAGCATTTT. Protein: CASSLRGQPSNQPQHF.

The rearrangement uses TRBV6-4 and TRBJ1-1; perhaps TRBD1 as D (5 bases). Germline V gene lookup returns CDR1 MRHNA and CDR2 SNTAGT. The ends were cut back, 5 bases at V and 7 bases at J, with 14 bases in the middle. The CDR3 is 13 amino acids. The CDR3 DNA reads as TGTGCCAGCAGTATGGGGGACGGAAGTGAAGCTTTCTTT. Residues: CASSMGDGSEAFF.

V usage is TRBV6-4 and J usage is TRBJ2-2; 10 nucleotides match TRBD2. CDR3 length: 16 amino acids. V was clipped by 0 bases and J by 6 bases; unmatched bases: 4. Per germline, CDR1 MRHNA and CDR2 SNTAGT. The CDR3 DNA sequence: TGTGCCAGCAGTGACTCGAGCGGGACTAGCGCCGGGGAGCTGTTTTTT. It is translated as CASSDSSGTSAGELFF.

This clone was observed a single time. J is TRBJ1-1 and V is TRBV6-6, with unresolved D. The CDR3 runs 13 residues. Per the germline V gene, CDR1 is MNHNY and CDR2 is SVGAGI (reference sequence). V dropped 7 bases and J dropped 4 bases, with 13 bases sitting between them. The CDR3 loop reads CASTDGGGTEAFF. The CDR3 region has the DNA TGTGCCAGCACCGATGGCGGAGGCACTGAAGCTTTCTTT.

This clone has a handful of counts. V gene TRBV6-5 combines with J gene TRBJ1-4; D is uncertain. The germline V and J ends were trimmed by 5 bases and 3 bases, with 13 bases remaining between them. CDR1 MNHEY and CDR2 SVGAGI come from the germline V gene. The CDR3 extends over 15 amino acids. This chain's CDR3 is CASSIGGGSNEKLFF. CDR3 DNA sequence: TGTGCCAGCAGTATCGGTGGTGGGTCTAATGAAAAACTGTTTTTT.

The rearrangement uses TRBV6-4 and TRBJ1-1; no reliable D call. Germline V lookup: CDR1 MRHNA, CDR2 SNTAGT. Trimming took 8 bases from V and 4 from J, leaving 8 bases between them. CDR3 length: 11 residues. The CDR3 protein is CASSGPTEAFF. The CDR3, as DNA: TGTGCCAGCTCGGGTCCCACTGAAGCTTTCTTT.

The chain joins TRBV9 to TRBJ2-5, with TRBD2 identical over 8 bases. CDR3 size: 15 residues. Losses at the gene ends were 2 bases for V and 5 bases for J; bases not matched to a gene: 8. CDR1 and CDR2 (germline): SGDLS, YYNGEE. The CDR3 loop reads CASSVIAGRGETQYF. CDR3 sequence (DNA): TGTGCCAGCAGCGTCATAGCGGGGAGAGGGGAGACCCAGTACTTC.

CDR3 in amino acids: CASSQDFPSAGTDTQYF. The CDR3 DNA reads as TGCGCCAGCAGCCAAGATTTCCCCTCCGCGGGCACAGATACGCAGTATTTT. This chain uses TRBV4-3 with TRBJ2-3, with no clear D. CDR1 is LGHNA and CDR2 is YSLEER in the germline V gene. CDR3 length equals 17 residues. V was pared by 0 bases and J by 1 base, with 14 bases between.

The rearrangement uses TRBV6-6 and TRBJ1-5; no firm D call. The CDR3 sequence is 15 residues long. Germline values: CDR1 MNHNY, CDR2 SVGAGI (reference sequence). V gave up 5 bases and J gave up 6 bases, with 17 bases separating them. CDR3 nucleotide sequence: TGTGCCAGCAGTAACCCACCCGGTTCGGGTCAGCCCCAGCATTTT. Encoded protein: CASSNPPGSGQPQHF.

The rearrangement links TRBV6-5 to TRBJ1-5; 7 positions match TRBD1. CDR1 is MNHEY, CDR2 SVGAGI, per germline. The CDR3 totals 14 residues. V dropped 10 bases and J dropped 0; count of bases not matched to a gene: 6. CDR3 nucleotide sequence: TGTGCCACTGGGACAGTTAATAGCAATCAGCCCCAGCATTTT. It is translated as CATGTVNSNQPQHF.